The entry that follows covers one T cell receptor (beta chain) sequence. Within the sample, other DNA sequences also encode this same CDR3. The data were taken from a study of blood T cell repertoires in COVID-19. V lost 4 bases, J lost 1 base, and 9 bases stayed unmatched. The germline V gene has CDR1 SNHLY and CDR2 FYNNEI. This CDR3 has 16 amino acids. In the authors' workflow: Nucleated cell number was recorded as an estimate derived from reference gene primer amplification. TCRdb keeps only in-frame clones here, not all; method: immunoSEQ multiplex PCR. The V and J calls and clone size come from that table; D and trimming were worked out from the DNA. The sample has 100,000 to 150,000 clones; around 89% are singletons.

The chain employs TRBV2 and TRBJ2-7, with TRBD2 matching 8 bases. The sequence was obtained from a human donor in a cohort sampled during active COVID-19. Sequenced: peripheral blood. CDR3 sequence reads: CASSAVIAGSSYEQYF. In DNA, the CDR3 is TGTGCCAGCAGTGCAGTCATAGCGGGATCGTCCTACGAGCAGTACTTC.